This TCR beta chain was captured by sequencing in a study of cytomegalovirus exposure and HLA in healthy donors. Study-level findings and limits: In all likelihood, a cluster of highly shared sequence variants was a sequencing artifact. Analyses of presence and absence presupposed an approximately uniform sequencing depth across donors. Analyzed later, most CMV-associated TCR beta chains appeared HLA-restricted.

With respect to this clone: As yet, its antigen is unknown.

The CDR3 is 12 amino acids. From germline, CDR1 is MDHEN and CDR2 SYDVKM. V was cut by 8 bases and J by 9 bases, with 13 bases left in between. Primers: 60 Vbeta forward and 13 Jbeta reverse. Some clones are missing from TCRdb's copy, which holds only in-frame ones; the method was immunoSEQ multiplex PCR. The table lists some 200,000 clones, roughly 80% of them singletons. The sequencing sample was made of PBMCs. The chain is built from TRBV28 and TRBJ1-4, with D possibly TRBD1 on 5 matching bases. The source is a woman in her late teens or twenties in good health and CMV-seronegative. CDR3 protein: CASGTGGKKLFF. The DNA of the CDR3 is TGTGCCAGCGGGACCGGGGGAAAAAAACTGTTTTTT.